This TCR beta chain was sequenced during a study of blood T cell repertoires in COVID-19. Background on the study: The United States, Italy and Spain provided the acute and convalescent COVID-19 samples.

In the original processing: Estimation of nucleated cell counts relied on the amplification of reference gene primers. The data were produced by immunoSEQ multiplex PCR, yet TCRdb's version contains in-frame clones alone and is incomplete. The V and J calls and clone size were taken over from that table, and D and trimming were inferred from the DNA. This sample has tens of thousands of clones; 85% to 90% occur once, and the top ten carry more than 6%. Germline V gives CDR1 SGHDT, CDR2 YYEEEE. Trimming took 4 bases from V and 9 from J, leaving 19 bases between them. The length of the CDR3 is 14 residues.

The sequenced material came from peripheral blood. The rearrangement uses TRBV5-6 and TRBJ1-1; no clear D. This TCR came from a human donor with active COVID-19. The donor label of this sample is uncertain. The CDR3 sequence is CASSAYSFGEKAFF. The CDR3 DNA reads TGTGCCAGCAGCGCATATAGTTTCGGGGAAAAAGCTTTCTTT. The full variable domain, completed using reference TRBV5-6 and TRBJ1-1, is DAGVTQSPTHLIKTRGQQVTLRCSPKSGHDTVSWYQQALGQGPQFIFQYYEEEERQRGNFPDRFSGHQFPNYSSELNVNALLLGDSALYLCASSAYSFGEKAFFGQGTRLTVV.